One sample yielded the 10 T cell receptor beta chains listed below, sequenced in a study of blood T cell repertoires in COVID-19. Using immunoSEQ multiplex PCR, the repertoire was profiled, and TCRdb retains in-frame clones only, with some absent. The sample records 350,000 to 450,000 clones, 70% to 90% being singletons. Sequencing was done on a sample of peripheral blood. The receptors were gathered from a woman aged 60-75 years with COVID-19, enrolled during active disease.

The chain employs TRBV5-1 and TRBJ2-2; weak D call: TRBD1 (6 bases). The germline V gene has CDR1 SGHRS and CDR2 YFSETQ. The CDR3 runs 15 residues. V was trimmed by 4 bases and J by 0 bases, leaving 10 bases between them. CDR3 sequence (DNA): TGCGCCAGCAGCCTGGGACACGCGAACACCGGGGAGCTGTTTTTT. Translation: CASSLGHANTGELFF.

The rearrangement joins TRBV12-3 or TRBV12-4 to TRBJ2-7, with 7 nucleotides matching TRBD1. The CDR3 is 12 residues long. The junction had 6 bases not matched to a gene; V was cut back by 6 bases and J by 7 bases. The CDR3 DNA sequence: TGTGCCAGCAGAAGGACAGGCTCTGAGCAGTACTTC. Its protein is CASRRTGSEQYF.

The rearrangement joins TRBV7-9 to TRBJ2-7, with D hard to call. Looked up from germline, CDR1 is SEHNR and CDR2 is FQNEAQ (reference sequence). The germline V and J ends were trimmed by 6 bases and 5 bases, with 17 bases remaining between them. The CDR3 covers 14 residues. The CDR3 region has the DNA TGTGCCAGCAGTCGAGGTCTGGATCGCCACGAGCAGTACTTC. This codes for CASSRGLDRHEQYF.

V and J are TRBV11-3 and TRBJ2-7; tentatively, D is TRBD1 (6 bases). CDR1 SGHNT and CDR2 YENEEA come from the germline V gene. The CDR3 sequence is 17 residues long. Trimming removed 1 base at V and 5 bases at J, with 21 bases between. The CDR3 here is CASSLATGTSLGNEQYF. The CDR3, as DNA: TGTGCCAGCAGCTTAGCGACCGGGACATCCCTGGGGAACGAGCAGTACTTC.

Only a few counts were recorded for this clone. The chain is built from TRBV5-4 and TRBJ1-3; 10 nucleotides agree with TRBD1. Germline assignment: CDR1 SGHNT and CDR2 YYREEE (reference sequence). This CDR3 spans 17 amino acids. V was clipped by 6 bases and J by 1 base; unmatched bases: 10. The CDR3 sequence: CASTSGTGVGSGNTIYF. As DNA, the CDR3 is TGTGCCAGCACCTCGGGGACAGGGGTGGGATCTGGAAACACCATATATTTT.

This chain uses TRBV11-2 with TRBJ2-7; D call uncertain. CDR3 length: 13 residues. Between the trimmed V and J ends, which lost 0 bases and 3 bases, there was a span of 6 bases. From germline, CDR1 is SGHAT and CDR2 FQNNGV. The CDR3 reads CASSLDRLYEQYF. In nucleotides, the CDR3 is TGTGCCAGCAGCTTAGACAGACTCTACGAGCAGTACTTC.

This rearrangement joins TRBV13 to TRBJ1-3; maybe TRBD1 (6 bases). V lost 2 bases, J lost 8 bases, and 13 bases lay in between. Germline CDR1 is PRHDT and CDR2 is FYEKMQ (reference sequence). CDR3 length: 14 residues. The CDR3 DNA follows: TGTGCCAGCAGCTTAACAGGGTACGGGGACACCATATATTTT. Protein: CASSLTGYGDTIYF.

The chain employs TRBV5-1 and TRBJ1-2; D may be TRBD1 (5 bases). Per the germline V gene, CDR1 is SGHRS and CDR2 is YFSETQ. Trimming left V 0 bases short and J 7 bases short, with 10 bases between. This CDR3 contains 13 residues. The CDR3 DNA is TGCGCCAGCAGCTTGGCGACAGAATCTGGCTACACCTTC. It encodes CASSLATESGYTF.

The chain has TRBV11-3 and TRBJ1-1; unclear D gene. Germline lookup yields CDR1 SGHNT and CDR2 YENEEA. The ends were cut back, 2 bases at V and 6 bases at J, with 13 bases in the middle. The CDR3 consists of 14 residues. The CDR3 is CASSLTGVGAEAFF. The CDR3 DNA follows: TGTGCCAGCAGCTTAACCGGGGTAGGCGCTGAAGCTTTCTTT.

The CDR3 sequence is CASSSGQGGGDTQYF. As DNA, the CDR3 is TGTGCCAGCAGCTCCGGACAGGGCGGCGGAGATACGCAGTATTTT. The chain has TRBV7-3 and TRBJ2-3; TRBD1 matches at 8 bases. The trim removed 4 bases at V and 5 bases at J, leaving 8 bases unmatched. CDR3 length: 15 amino acids. Germline-derived CDR1 and CDR2 are SGHTA and FQGTGA.